Sequencing of this T cell receptor (beta chain) was carried out in a study of identical twins. MiXCR was run by TCRdb on the 5' RACE reads, yielding one entry per CDR3 protein. The repertoire consists of about 280,000 distinct CDR3 sequences, with less than 9% occurring once and the leading ten covering over 2%. General study results and limits: Monozygotic twins shared more out-of-frame TCR alpha than recombination models predicted. The study drew conclusions from cross-sectional statistical analysis, not from following the same donors.

V lost 4 bases and J 4 bases, leaving 7 bases between the germline ends. The CDR3 is 12 amino acids. Many counts were recorded for this clonotype. Its antigen remains unknown. The same sample was also used in a study of yellow fever vaccine responses in identical twins. That work contributes: Convergence reportedly seemed to mark part of the twins' vaccine T cell response, with personalization marking the rest.

This receptor was obtained from a woman between 18 and 29 years old in good health. The sample comprised memory (CD45RO+) T cells sorted from blood. The V gene is TRBV12-3 or TRBV12-4, the J gene TRBJ2-5, with no clear D. The CDR3 DNA is TGTGCCAGCAGTTACAGTCGAGAGACCCAGTACTTC. Amino acid sequence: CASSYSRETQYF.